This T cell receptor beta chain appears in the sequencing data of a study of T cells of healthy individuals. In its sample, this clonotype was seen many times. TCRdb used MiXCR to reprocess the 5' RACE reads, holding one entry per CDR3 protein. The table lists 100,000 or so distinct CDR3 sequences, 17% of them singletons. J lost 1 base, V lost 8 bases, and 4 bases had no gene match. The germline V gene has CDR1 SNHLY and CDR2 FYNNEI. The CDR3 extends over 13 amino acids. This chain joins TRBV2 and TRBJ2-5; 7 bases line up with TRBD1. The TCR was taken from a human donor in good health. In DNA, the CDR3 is TGTGCCAGCGGACGGGACAGCCAAGAGACCCAGTACTTC. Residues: CASGRDSQETQYF.